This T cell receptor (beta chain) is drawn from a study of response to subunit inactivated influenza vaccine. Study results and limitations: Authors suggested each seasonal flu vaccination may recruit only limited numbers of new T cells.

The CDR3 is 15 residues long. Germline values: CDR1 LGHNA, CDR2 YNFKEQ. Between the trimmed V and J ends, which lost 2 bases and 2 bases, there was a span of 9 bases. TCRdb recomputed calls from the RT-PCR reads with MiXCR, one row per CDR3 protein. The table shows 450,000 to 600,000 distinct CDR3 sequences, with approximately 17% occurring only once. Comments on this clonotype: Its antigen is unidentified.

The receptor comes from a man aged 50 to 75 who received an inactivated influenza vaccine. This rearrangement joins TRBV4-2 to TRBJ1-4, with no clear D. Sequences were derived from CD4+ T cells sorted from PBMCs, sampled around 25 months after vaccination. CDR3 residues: CASSQPPGTNEKLFF. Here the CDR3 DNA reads TGTGCCAGCAGCCAACCTCCCGGGACTAATGAAAAACTGTTTTTT.